Each of the 4 T cell receptor beta chains below was sequenced from the same sample in a study of T cell changes during pregnancy in multiple sclerosis. This table comes from immunoSEQ multiplex PCR, and its TCRdb copy is limited to in-frame clones, with some not included. The sample has about 100,000 clones, approximately 90% seen once. This sample comprised peripheral blood, obtained in the second trimester of pregnancy. The receptors stem from a female donor with multiple sclerosis, enrolled in a pregnancy study.

This clone was recorded only once. The chain recombines TRBV6-5 with TRBJ2-3; 8 nucleotides agree with TRBD2. The J segment lost 5 bases and the V segment lost 0 bases, leaving 7 bases of the junction unmatched. The CDR3 length is 16 residues. The germline CDR1 and CDR2 sequences are MNHEY and SVGAGI. In DNA form, the CDR3 reads TGTGCCAGCAGTTACTCTCACCGGGGGGGCCTAGATACGCAGTATTTT. It codes for CASSYSHRGGLDTQYF.

The chain joins TRBV9 to TRBJ1-2; no firm D call. Germline CDR1 and CDR2: SGDLS and YYNGEE. V gave up 5 bases and J gave up 5 bases, with 10 bases separating them. There are 12 residues in the CDR3. Here the CDR3 reads CASSGTVYGYTF. CDR3 sequence (DNA): TGTGCCAGCAGTGGAACAGTATATGGCTACACCTTC. Full variable domain (rest looked up from reference TRBV9 and TRBJ1-2): DSGVTQTPKHLITATGQRVTLRCSPRSGDLSVYWYQQSLDQGLQFLIQYYNGEERAKGNILERFSAQQFPDLHSELNLSSLELGDSALYFCASSGTVYGYTFGSGTRLTVV.

The chain carries TRBV15 and TRBJ2-7; 7 bases are a match to TRBD1. The CDR3 consists of 13 residues. Per the germline V gene, CDR1 is LNHNV and CDR2 is YYDKDF (reference sequence). The J segment lost 0 bases and the V segment lost 6 bases, leaving 2 bases of the junction unmatched. The CDR3 loop reads CATRGDSSYEQYF. Here the CDR3 DNA reads TGTGCCACCAGGGGGGACAGCTCCTACGAGCAGTACTTC.

This chain uses TRBV28 with TRBJ1-1; D gene unclear. There are 14 residues in the CDR3. V shed 5 bases and J shed 5 bases, with 15 bases lying between them. Per the germline V gene, CDR1 is MDHEN and CDR2 is SYDVKM. As DNA, the CDR3 is TGTGCCAGCAGTCCCGGCGGGCAGAGAACTGAAGCTTTCTTT. It yields the protein CASSPGGQRTEAFF.